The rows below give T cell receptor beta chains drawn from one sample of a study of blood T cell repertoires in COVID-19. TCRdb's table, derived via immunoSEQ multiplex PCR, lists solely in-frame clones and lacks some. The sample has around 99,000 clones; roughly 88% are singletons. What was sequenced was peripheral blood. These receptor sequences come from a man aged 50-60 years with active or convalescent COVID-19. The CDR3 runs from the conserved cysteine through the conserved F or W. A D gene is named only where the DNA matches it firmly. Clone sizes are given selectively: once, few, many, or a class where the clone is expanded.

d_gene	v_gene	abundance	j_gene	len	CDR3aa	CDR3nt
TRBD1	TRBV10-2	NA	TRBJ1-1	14	CASRGQGMNTEAFF	TGCGCCAGCAGAGGACAGGGCATGAACACTGAAGCTTTCTTT
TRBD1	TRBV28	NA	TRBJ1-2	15	CASRTTGTGTDGYTF	TGTGCCAGCAGAACCACCGGGACAGGGACGGATGGCTACACCTTC
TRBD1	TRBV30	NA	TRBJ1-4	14	CAWNPGQGREKLFF	TGTGCCTGGAACCCGGGACAGGGGCGTGAAAAACTGTTTTTT
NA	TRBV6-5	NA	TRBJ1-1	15	CASSYDGQLNTEAFF	TGTGCCAGCAGTTACGATGGGCAGTTGAACACTGAAGCTTTCTTT
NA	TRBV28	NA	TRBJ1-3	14	CASTDPGVGNTIYF	TGTGCCAGCACCGATCCAGGGGTCGGAAACACCATATATTTT
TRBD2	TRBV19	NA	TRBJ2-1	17	CASSILVAGGSYNEQFF	TGTGCCAGTAGTATCCTCGTAGCGGGAGGGTCCTACAATGAGCAGTTCTTC
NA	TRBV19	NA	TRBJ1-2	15	CASSIDRRGSHGYTF	TGTGCCAGTAGTATAGATCGGAGGGGCAGTCATGGCTACACCTTC
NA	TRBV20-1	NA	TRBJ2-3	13	CSASPEGTDTQYF	TGCAGTGCTAGTCCCGAGGGCACAGATACGCAGTATTTT
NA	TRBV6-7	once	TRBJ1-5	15	CASSYAGGFNQPQHF	TGTGCCAGCAGTTATGCGGGGGGTTTTAATCAGCCCCAGCATTTT
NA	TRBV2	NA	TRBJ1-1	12	CASGAENTEAFF	TGTGCCAGTGGGGCGGAGAACACTGAAGCTTTCTTT
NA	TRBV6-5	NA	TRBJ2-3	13	CASLMGATDTQYF	TGTGCCAGCTTGATGGGGGCGACAGATACGCAGTATTTT
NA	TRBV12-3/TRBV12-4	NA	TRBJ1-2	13	CASSPGAGSGYTF	TGTGCCAGCAGTCCCGGGGCGGGATCTGGCTACACCTTC
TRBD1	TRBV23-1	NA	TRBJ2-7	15	CASSRPGQGSCEQYF	TGCGCCAGCAGTCGTCCGGGACAGGGTTCGTGCGAGCAGTACTTC
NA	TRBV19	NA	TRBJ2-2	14	CASSTGQITGELFF	TGTGCCAGTAGTACGGGACAAATTACCGGGGAGCTGTTTTTT
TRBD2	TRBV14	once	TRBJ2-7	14	CASSRGLAGAEQYF	TGTGCCAGCAGTCGTGGACTAGCGGGAGCCGAGCAGTACTTC
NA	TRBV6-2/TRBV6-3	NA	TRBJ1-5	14	CASSRQVEGLPQHF	TGTGCCAGCAGCCGACAGGTTGAGGGCTTGCCCCAGCATTTT
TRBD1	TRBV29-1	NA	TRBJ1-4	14	CSVERTGGEEKLFF	TGCAGCGTTGAGAGGACAGGTGGAGAAGAAAAACTGTTTTTT
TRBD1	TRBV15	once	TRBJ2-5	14	CATNPGQAEETQYF	TGTGCCACCAACCCGGGACAGGCCGAAGAGACCCAGTACTTC
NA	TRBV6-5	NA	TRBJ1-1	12	CASGAGITEAFF	TGTGCCAGCGGGGCAGGGATCACTGAAGCTTTCTTT
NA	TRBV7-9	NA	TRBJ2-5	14	CASSLANREETQYF	TGTGCCAGCAGCTTAGCGAACAGGGAAGAGACCCAGTACTTC
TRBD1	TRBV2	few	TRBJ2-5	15	CASSWDRGREETQYF	TGTGCCAGCAGCTGGGACAGGGGGAGGGAAGAGACCCAGTACTTC
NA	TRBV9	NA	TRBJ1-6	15	CASSHQEGLNSPLHF	TGTGCCAGCAGCCATCAGGAGGGACTTAATTCACCCCTCCACTTT
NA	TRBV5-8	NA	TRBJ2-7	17	CASSLVRQHGVPYEQYF	TGTGCCAGCAGCTTGGTACGACAACATGGTGTCCCCTACGAGCAGTACTTC
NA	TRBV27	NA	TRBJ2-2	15	CASSNSGVVAGELFF	TGTGCCAGCAGCAATTCAGGTGTGGTTGCCGGGGAGCTGTTTTTT
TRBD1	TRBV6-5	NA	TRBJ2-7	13	CASTRTGSNEQYF	TGTGCCAGCACCCGGACAGGGAGTAACGAGCAGTACTTC
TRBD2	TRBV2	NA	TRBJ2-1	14	CASRPGLASDEQFF	TGTGCCAGCAGGCCGGGACTAGCTAGCGATGAGCAGTTCTTC
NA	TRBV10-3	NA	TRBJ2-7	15	CAISEERPYSYEQYF	TGTGCCATCAGTGAGGAGCGCCCATACTCCTACGAGCAGTACTTC
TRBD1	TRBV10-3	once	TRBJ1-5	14	CATTKDRGDQPQHF	TGTGCCACCACCAAGGACAGGGGTGATCAGCCCCAGCATTTT
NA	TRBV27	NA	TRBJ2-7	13	CASTDGGRGEQYF	TGTGCCAGCACGGACGGAGGCAGGGGAGAGCAGTACTTC
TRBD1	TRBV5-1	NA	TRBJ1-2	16	CASSPRPGQRFYGYTF	TGCGCCAGCAGCCCGCGGCCGGGACAGAGATTTTATGGCTACACCTTC
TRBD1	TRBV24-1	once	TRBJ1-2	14	CATAADRDVGGYTF	TGTGCCACCGCTGCGGACAGGGACGTCGGCGGCTACACCTTC
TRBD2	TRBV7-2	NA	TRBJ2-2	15	CASSLLAGVPGELFF	TGTGCCAGCAGCTTACTAGCGGGAGTACCCGGGGAGCTGTTTTTT
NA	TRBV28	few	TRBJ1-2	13	CASSTQDFYGYTF	TGTGCCAGCAGCACCCAGGATTTCTATGGCTACACCTTC
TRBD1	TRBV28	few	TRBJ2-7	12	CASSLTGVEQYF	TGTGCCAGCAGTTTAACAGGGGTCGAGCAGTACTTC
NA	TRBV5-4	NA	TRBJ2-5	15	CASSLVLGGEETQYF	TGTGCCAGCAGCTTGGTTCTTGGGGGCGAAGAGACCCAGTACTTC
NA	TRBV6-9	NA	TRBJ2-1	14	CASSYFDSQDEQFF	TGTGCCAGCAGTTATTTCGACAGTCAGGATGAGCAGTTCTTC
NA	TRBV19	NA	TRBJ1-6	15	CASSIGDRRNSPLHF	TGTGCCAGTAGTATCGGAGACAGACGCAATTCACCCCTCCACTTT
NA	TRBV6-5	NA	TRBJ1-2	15	CASSRGGGGNYGYTF	TGTGCCAGCAGCCGGGGGGGCGGCGGTAATTATGGCTACACCTTC
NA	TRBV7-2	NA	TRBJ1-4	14	CASSLMGGQEKLFF	TGTGCCAGCAGCCTTATGGGGGGGCAGGAAAAACTGTTTTTT
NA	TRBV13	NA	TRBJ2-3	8	CASSLQYF	TGTGCCAGCAGCCTGCAGTATTTT
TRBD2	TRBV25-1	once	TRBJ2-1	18	CASSELTGLAGGSDEQFF	TGTGCCAGCAGTGAGCTTACGGGACTAGCGGGAGGGTCTGATGAGCAGTTCTTC
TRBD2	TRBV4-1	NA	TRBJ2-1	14	CASSQSLAGNEQFF	TGCGCCAGCAGCCAAAGCCTAGCGGGCAATGAGCAGTTCTTC
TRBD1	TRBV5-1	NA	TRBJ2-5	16	CASSLRTGEGRKTQYF	TGCGCCAGCAGCCTCCGGACAGGGGAGGGTAGGAAGACCCAGTACTTC
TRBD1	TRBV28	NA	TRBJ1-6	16	CASSLSPGQRNSPLHF	TGTGCCAGCAGTTTATCGCCGGGACAGCGAAATTCACCCCTCCACTTT
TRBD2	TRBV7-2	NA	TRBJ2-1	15	CASSLRTSGYNEQFF	TGTGCCAGCAGCTTACGGACTAGCGGTTACAATGAGCAGTTCTTC
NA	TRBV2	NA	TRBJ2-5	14	CASSGTSRQETQYF	TGTGCCAGCAGTGGGACATCTCGCCAAGAGACCCAGTACTTC
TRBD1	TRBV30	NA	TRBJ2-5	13	CAWEGTGDETQYF	TGTGCCTGGGAAGGGACAGGGGACGAGACCCAGTACTTC
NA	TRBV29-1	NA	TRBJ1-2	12	CSVEDSGGGYTF	TGCAGCGTTGAAGATTCGGGGGGCGGCTACACCTTC